These T cell receptor beta chains were read from a single sample in a study of blood T cell repertoires in COVID-19. Produced via immunoSEQ multiplex PCR; TCRdb's table is partial and in-frame only. The table lists fewer than 50,000 clones, around four fifths of them singletons. Sequenced: peripheral blood. The receptors derive from a woman older than 75 with active or convalescent COVID-19. Both conserved end residues are trimmed from each CDR3. Clone size, where shown, is once, few, many, or a class for clones that have expanded.

J gene	V gene	clone size	CDR3 protein
TRBJ2-7	TRBV7-2	-	ASSPGSSGIYEQY
TRBJ1-3	TRBV15	-	ATSSPAGLGNTIY
TRBJ2-5	TRBV20-1	-	SAGRETQY
TRBJ2-7	TRBV25-1	once	ASSGAQLAAYSYEQY
TRBJ1-1	TRBV2	once	ASNSGTVNTEAF
TRBJ2-3	TRBV5-6	-	ASSSYETGGAYTQY
TRBJ1-2	TRBV7-2	-	ASSLDRVAGYT
TRBJ1-6	TRBV5-1	few	ASSFDTAGGFGRGSPLH
TRBJ2-4	TRBV19	-	ASSRGTEVNIQY
TRBJ2-3	TRBV7-2	-	ASQNRVADTQY
TRBJ2-2	TRBV9	-	ASSQGLADYTGELF
TRBJ1-2	TRBV5-4	-	ASSWDRESGYT
TRBJ2-7	TRBV28	-	AGRLAGSHEQY
TRBJ1-2	TRBV7-2	-	ASSLVWGDLGYGYT
TRBJ2-7	TRBV28	-	ASSQGQSYEQY
TRBJ2-7	TRBV29-1	-	SVGLDLAASEQY
TRBJ2-1	TRBV6-4	-	ASSRGDRMADEQF
TRBJ1-6	TRBV14	once	ASSQMTEYNSPLH
TRBJ2-7	TRBV12-3/TRBV12-4	-	ASSLSQREQY
TRBJ1-1	TRBV28	-	ASSSLQVATEAF
TRBJ2-1	TRBV4-1	-	ASSRLQLAALQF
TRBJ1-3	TRBV3-1/TRBV3-2	-	ASSQELGLSGNTIY
TRBJ1-4	TRBV6-6	-	ASSFGGTGAGEKLF
TRBJ1-1	TRBV7-2	-	ASSQDGAEAF
TRBJ2-7	TRBV5-4	few	ASSLSGDLYEQY
TRBJ1-2	TRBV5-6	many	ASSERQGNYGYT
TRBJ1-4	TRBV24-1	-	ATRTLTQSLNEKLF
TRBJ1-1	TRBV29-1	few	SVAPTTGNTEAF
TRBJ1-1	TRBV29-1	-	SVLGGNTEAF
TRBJ2-1	TRBV15	-	ATSRGGPREQF
TRBJ2-3	TRBV4-1	-	ASSQGQGGPGFSDTQY
TRBJ2-2	TRBV5-1	few	ASSVRTGDTGELF
TRBJ1-1	TRBV29-1	-	SVNPGGTEAF
TRBJ2-1	TRBV7-9	-	ASSLAGGYNEQF
TRBJ1-1	TRBV6-2/TRBV6-3	-	ASSYSWQGRDAF
TRBJ2-2	TRBV7-3	-	ASSRENGELF